This T cell receptor (beta chain) is from a study of shared clonotypes between healthy human individuals. The study, taken as a whole, reports: Tissue TCR repertoires likely differ from these blood-only repertoires. It was anticipated that sequencing depth would influence how many clonotypes donors shared.

This CDR3 contains 16 residues. In germline, CDR1 is MNHNS, CDR2 SASEGT. With V trimmed by 0 bases and J by 2 bases, 6 bases remained unmatched. The sample holds one count of this clone. Antigen specificity is unknown. The table came from immunoSEQ multiplex PCR; TCRdb's copy has only in-frame clones and leaves some out. This sample has under 600,000 clones; about 96% occur once, and the top ten carry approximately 0.067%. Sample: naive CD4+ T cells sorted from blood. The subset denotes: CD45RA+ positively selected. The receptor's source is a woman younger than 45 in good health. The chain links TRBV6-1 to TRBJ2-7; 8 nucleotides align to TRBD2. Here the CDR3 DNA reads TGTGCCAGCAGTGAAGCCGTAGCGGGGCGCCCCTACGAGCAGTACTTC. It specifies CASSEAVAGRPYEQYF.